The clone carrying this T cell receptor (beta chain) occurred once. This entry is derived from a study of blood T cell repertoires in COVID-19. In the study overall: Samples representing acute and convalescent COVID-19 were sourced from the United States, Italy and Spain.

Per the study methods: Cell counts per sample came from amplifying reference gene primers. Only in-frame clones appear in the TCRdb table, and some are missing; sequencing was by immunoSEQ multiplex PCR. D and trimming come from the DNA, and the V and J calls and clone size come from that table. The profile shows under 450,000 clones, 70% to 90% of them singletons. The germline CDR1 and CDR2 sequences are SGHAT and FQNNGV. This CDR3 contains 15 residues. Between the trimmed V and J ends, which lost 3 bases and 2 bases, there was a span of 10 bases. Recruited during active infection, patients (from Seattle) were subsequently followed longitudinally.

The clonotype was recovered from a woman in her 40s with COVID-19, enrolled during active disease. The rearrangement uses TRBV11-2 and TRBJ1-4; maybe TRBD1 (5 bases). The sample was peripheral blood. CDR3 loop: CASSLAGRTNEKLFF. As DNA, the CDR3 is TGTGCCAGCAGCTTGGCAGGGCGGACTAATGAAAAACTGTTTTTT. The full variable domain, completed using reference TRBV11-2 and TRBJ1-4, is EAGVAQSPRYKIIEKRQSVAFWCNPISGHATLYWYQQILGQGPKLLIQFQNNGVVDDSQLPKDRFSAERLKGVDSTLKIQPAKLEDSAVYLCASSLAGRTNEKLFFGSGTQLSVL.